This TCR beta chain comes out of a study of Ad26.COV2.S vaccination and SARS-CoV-2 variants. Study context: Ad26.COV2.S, an intramuscular injection, was given once or twice 56 days apart.

As to this clone: The antigen remains unidentified.

The repertoire was sequenced with immunoSEQ multiplex PCR; TCRdb's copy has only in-frame clones and lacks some. Of roughly 400,000 clones in the sample, roughly 87% are singletons; the top ten hold approximately 4.3%. Overall study results and limits: Relative to placebo recipients, vaccine recipients exhibited elevated spike-specific TCR breadth.

The treatment: 15 to 20 received Ad26.COV2.S at low or high dose, single or two shots; about 5 received placebo; per-sample allocation not given. The investigators took samples on day 63 after the first vaccine or placebo injection. This CDR3 comprises 14 residues. The germline gives CDR1 SGHDN, CDR2 FVKESK. The V segment lost 1 base and the J segment 3 bases; nucleotides outside the gene matches: 3. This TCR was sampled from a person between 18 and 65 years old who received the Ad26.COV2.S COVID-19 vaccine or a placebo. This sequence joins TRBV14 and TRBJ2-7, with 7 bases aligning to TRBD1. Here the sequenced sample was peripheral blood, taken in a trial of Ad26.COV2.S vaccine versus placebo. This CDR3 is CASSQVQGNYEQYF. The CDR3 region has the DNA TGTGCCAGCAGCCAAGTACAGGGGAACTACGAGCAGTACTTC.